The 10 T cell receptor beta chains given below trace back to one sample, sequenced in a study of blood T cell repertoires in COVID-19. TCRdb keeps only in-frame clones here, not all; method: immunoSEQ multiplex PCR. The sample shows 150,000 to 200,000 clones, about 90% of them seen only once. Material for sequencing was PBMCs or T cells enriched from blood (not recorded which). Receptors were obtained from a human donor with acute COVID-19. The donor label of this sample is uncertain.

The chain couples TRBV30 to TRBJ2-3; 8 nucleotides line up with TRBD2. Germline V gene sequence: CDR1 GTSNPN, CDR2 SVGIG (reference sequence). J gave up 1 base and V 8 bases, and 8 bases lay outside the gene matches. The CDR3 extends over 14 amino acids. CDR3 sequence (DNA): TGTGCCGTTCGGCCAGCGGGGGGCACAGATACGCAGTATTTT. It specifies CAVRPAGGTDTQYF.

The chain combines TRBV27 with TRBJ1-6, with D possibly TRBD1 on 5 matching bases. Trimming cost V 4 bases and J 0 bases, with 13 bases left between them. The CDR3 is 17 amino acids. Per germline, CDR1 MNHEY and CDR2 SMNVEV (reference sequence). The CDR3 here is CASSWGDRSSYNSPLHF. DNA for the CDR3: TGTGCCAGCAGTTGGGGGGACCGATCCTCCTATAATTCACCCCTCCACTTT.

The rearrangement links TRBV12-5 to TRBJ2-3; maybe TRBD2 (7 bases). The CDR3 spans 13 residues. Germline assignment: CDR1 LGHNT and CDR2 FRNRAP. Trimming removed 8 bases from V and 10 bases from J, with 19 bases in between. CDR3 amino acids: CASSGGPRTSQYF. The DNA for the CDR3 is TGTGCTAGTTCCGGGGGGCCACGCACTTCGCAGTATTTT.

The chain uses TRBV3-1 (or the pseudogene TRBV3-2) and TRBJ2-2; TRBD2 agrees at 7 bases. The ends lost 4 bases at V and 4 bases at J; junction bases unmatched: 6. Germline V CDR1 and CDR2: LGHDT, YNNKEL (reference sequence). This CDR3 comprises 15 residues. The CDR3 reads CASSPLTGGTGELFF. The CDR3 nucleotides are TGTGCCAGCAGCCCCCTTACGGGAGGCACCGGGGAGCTGTTTTTT.

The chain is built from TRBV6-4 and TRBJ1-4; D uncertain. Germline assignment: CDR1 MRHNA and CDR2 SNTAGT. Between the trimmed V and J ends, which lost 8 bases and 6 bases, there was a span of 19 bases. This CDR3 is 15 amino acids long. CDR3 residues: CASEHLQARDEKLFF. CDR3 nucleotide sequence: TGTGCCAGCGAACATTTGCAGGCTCGCGATGAAAAACTGTTTTTT.

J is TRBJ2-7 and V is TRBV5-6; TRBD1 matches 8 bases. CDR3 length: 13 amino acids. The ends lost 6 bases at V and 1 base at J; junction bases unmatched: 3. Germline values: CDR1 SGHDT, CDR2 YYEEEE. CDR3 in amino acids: CASKRDRSYEQYF. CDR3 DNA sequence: TGTGCCAGCAAAAGGGACAGGTCCTACGAGCAGTACTTC. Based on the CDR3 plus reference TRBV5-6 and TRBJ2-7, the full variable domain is DAGVTQSPTHLIKTRGQQVTLRCSPKSGHDTVSWYQQALGQGPQFIFQYYEEEERQRGNFPDRFSGHQFPNYSSELNVNALLLGDSALYLCASKRDRSYEQYFGPGTRLTVT.

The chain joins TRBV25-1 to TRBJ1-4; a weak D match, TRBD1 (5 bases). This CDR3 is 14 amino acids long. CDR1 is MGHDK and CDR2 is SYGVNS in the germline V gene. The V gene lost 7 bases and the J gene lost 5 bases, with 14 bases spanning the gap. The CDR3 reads CASTVQESNEKLFF. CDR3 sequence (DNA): TGTGCCAGCACTGTACAGGAGTCCAATGAAAAACTGTTTTTT.

The CDR3 loop is CASTPDRDFYGYTF. The DNA for the CDR3 is TGTGCCAGCACCCCCGACAGAGATTTCTATGGCTACACCTTC. This rearrangement joins TRBV3-1 (or the pseudogene TRBV3-2) to TRBJ1-2, with D maybe TRBD1 (5 bases). This CDR3 is 14 amino acids long. The germline V and J ends were trimmed by 7 bases and 4 bases, with 16 bases remaining between them. Germline values: CDR1 LGHDT, CDR2 YNNKEL (reference sequence).

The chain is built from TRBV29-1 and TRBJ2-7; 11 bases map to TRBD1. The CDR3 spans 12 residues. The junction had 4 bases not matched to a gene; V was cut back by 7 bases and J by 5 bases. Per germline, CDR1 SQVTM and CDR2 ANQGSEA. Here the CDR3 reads CSGGTGGDEQYF. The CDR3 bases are TGCAGCGGCGGGACAGGGGGGGACGAGCAGTACTTC.

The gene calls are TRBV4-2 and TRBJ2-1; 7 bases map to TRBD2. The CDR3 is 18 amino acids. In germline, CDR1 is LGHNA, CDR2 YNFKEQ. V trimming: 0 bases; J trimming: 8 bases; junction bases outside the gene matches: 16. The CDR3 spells CASSQDLGVSGAGYEQFF. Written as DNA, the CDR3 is TGTGCCAGCAGCCAAGATTTGGGGGTCAGCGGGGCAGGGTATGAGCAGTTCTTC.